The 32 T cell receptor beta chains presented below share a single source sample, sequenced in a study of blood T cell repertoires in COVID-19. Assay: immunoSEQ multiplex PCR; the TCRdb copy retains only in-frame clones and omits some. Found here are around 200,000 clones, 80% to 85% of them singletons; the top ten hold 5.1%. Sequenced sample: peripheral blood. Every receptor here comes from a human donor in a cohort sampled during active COVID-19.

In DNA form, the CDR3 reads TGTGCCAGCGGAGTCCGGGGGTGGGCTGGAAACACCATATATTTT. Protein sequence: CASGVRGWAGNTIYF. The chain combines TRBV4-2 with TRBJ1-3; D possibly corresponds to TRBD1 (5 bases). Trimming shortened V by 8 bases and J by 2 bases, and 16 bases separated the two germline ends. The germline V gene has CDR1 LGHNA and CDR2 YNFKEQ. This CDR3 has 15 residues.

This clone was observed many times. The rearrangement joins TRBV28 to TRBJ2-7; possibly TRBD2 for D (6 bases). The V end lost 2 bases, the J end lost 0 bases, and 8 bases lay between the germline ends. In germline, CDR1 is MDHEN, CDR2 SYDVKM. This CDR3 has 14 residues. The CDR3 sequence: CASSLRTTSYEQYF. The CDR3 DNA reads as TGTGCCAGCAGTTTAAGGACTACCTCCTACGAGCAGTACTTC.

This clone was detected only once. The rearrangement uses TRBV27 and TRBJ2-7, with D possibly being TRBD2 (7 bases). V was cut by 6 bases and J by 0 bases, with 15 bases left in between. Germline V gene lookup returns CDR1 MNHEY and CDR2 SMNVEV (reference sequence). The CDR3 is made up of 15 amino acids. CDR3 nucleotide sequence: TGTGCCAGCAGGGGGGCGGGGGCCCCCTCCTACGAGCAGTACTTC. Translated: CASRGAGAPSYEQYF.

This clone has a single count. The chain is built from TRBV3-1 (or the pseudogene TRBV3-2) and TRBJ1-6, with 12 bases that match TRBD1. V lost 3 bases, J lost 8 bases, and 5 bases stayed unmatched. The germline V gene has CDR1 LGHDT and CDR2 YNNKEL (reference sequence). This CDR3 is built from 16 residues. The CDR3 nucleotides are TGTGCCAGCAGCCATACGGGACAGGGGGCCTATTCACCCCTCCACTTT. This sequence encodes CASSHTGQGAYSPLHF.

The V call is TRBV29-1, the J call TRBJ2-7; 10 nucleotides align to TRBD2. Losses at the gene ends were 6 bases for V and 4 bases for J; bases not matched to a gene: 12. The CDR3 is 15 amino acids. Germline-derived CDR1 and CDR2 are SQVTM and ANQGSEA. The CDR3: CSVVVSLAGDYEQYF. The CDR3 region has the DNA TGCAGCGTCGTTGTGTCTCTAGCGGGAGATTACGAGCAGTACTTC.

The chain links TRBV28 to TRBJ1-2, with 11 bases aligning to TRBD1. CDR3 length equals 14 residues. Germline CDR1 is MDHEN and CDR2 is SYDVKM. The V and J ends lost 6 bases and 7 bases, in that order; junction bases with no gene match: 7. The CDR3 nucleotides read TGTGCCAGCAGGACCGGGACAGGGGGACTTGGCTACACCTTC. Translated, it gives CASRTGTGGLGYTF.

This clone was observed once. The chain recombines TRBV28 with TRBJ2-7; TRBD2 might be the D (6 bases). The CDR3 contains 14 residues. V gave up 1 base and J gave up 4 bases, with 11 bases separating them. CDR1 is MDHEN and CDR2 is SYDVKM in the germline V gene. The DNA for the CDR3 is TGTGCCAGCAGTTTATACCCGGGAGCGTACGAGCAGTACTTC. Translating it yields CASSLYPGAYEQYF.

The chain has TRBV3-1 (or the pseudogene TRBV3-2) and TRBJ1-4; D is undetermined. Germline CDR1 LGHDT, CDR2 YNNKEL (reference sequence). With 1 base removed from V and 0 bases from J, the gap between germline ends came to 6 bases. This CDR3 is 15 amino acids long. The CDR3 loop is CASSQARATNEKLFF. CDR3 bases: TGTGCCAGCAGCCAAGCAAGAGCAACTAATGAAAAACTGTTTTTT.

This clone showed up just a few times. The chain recombines TRBV30 with TRBJ1-3, with D unresolved. V lost 4 bases to trimming and J lost 0 bases, with 13 bases between them. The CDR3 is 15 amino acids. The V gene's germline CDR1 is GTSNPN and CDR2 SVGIG (reference sequence). The CDR3 loop reads CAWTKQKFSGNTIYF. Written as DNA, the CDR3 is TGTGCCTGGACGAAACAAAAGTTCTCTGGAAACACCATATATTTT. Based on the CDR3 plus reference TRBV30 and TRBJ1-3, the full variable domain is SQTIHQWPATLVQPVGSPLSLECTVEGTSNPNLYWYRQAAGRGLQLLFYSVGIGQISSEVPQNLSASRPQDRQFILSSKKLLLSDSGFYLCAWTKQKFSGNTIYFGEGSWLTVV.

The chain links TRBV6-1 to TRBJ2-7; 11 bases map to TRBD2. CDR1 is MNHNS and CDR2 is SASEGT in the germline V gene. The junction had 3 bases not matched to a gene; V was cut back by 1 base and J by 4 bases. CDR3 length: 15 amino acids. The CDR3, as DNA: TGTGCCAGCAGTGAAGGTAGCGGGAGGGCGTACGAGCAGTACTTC. Its protein is CASSEGSGRAYEQYF.

The V call is TRBV18, the J call TRBJ2-6; 8 nucleotides align to TRBD1. With V trimmed by 3 bases and J by 0 bases, 7 bases remained unmatched. Germline V gives CDR1 KGHSH, CDR2 LQKENI. This CDR3 has 18 amino acids. CDR3 nucleotide sequence: TGTGCCAGCTCACCGACGACAGGGGTTAGCTCTGGGGCCAACGTCCTGACTTTC. It is translated as CASSPTTGVSSGANVLTF.

The J gene is TRBJ2-1, the V gene TRBV11-3, with a possible D match to TRBD1 (5 bases). The V end lost 8 bases, the J end lost 1 base, and 15 bases lay between the germline ends. The CDR3 covers 15 residues. Germline values: CDR1 SGHNT, CDR2 YENEEA. CDR3 sequence reads: CASAPKDTSYNEQFF. The CDR3 bases are TGTGCCAGCGCCCCGAAGGACACTTCCTACAATGAGCAGTTCTTC.

This sequence joins TRBV6-2 or TRBV6-3 and TRBJ1-2; D possibly corresponds to TRBD1 (6 bases). V was pared by 5 bases and J by 2 bases, with 18 bases between. The CDR3 has 16 amino acids. Looked up from germline, CDR1 is MNHEY and CDR2 is SVGEGT. The CDR3 here is CASSAPTQGANYGYTF. Here the CDR3 DNA reads TGTGCCAGCAGTGCCCCCACACAGGGTGCCAACTATGGCTACACCTTC.

The chain joins TRBV6-2 or TRBV6-3 to TRBJ1-1, with D possibly TRBD1 on 5 matching bases. The CDR3 loop spans 13 amino acids. Between the trimmed V and J ends, which lost 5 bases and 5 bases, there was a span of 12 bases. Germline CDR1 reads MNHEY; CDR2 reads SVGEGT. The CDR3 nucleotides read TGTGCCAGCAGTCCCGGGGGATGGACTGAAGCTTTCTTT. This translates into CASSPGGWTEAFF.

The rearrangement uses TRBV7-8 and TRBJ2-7, with 7 bases that match TRBD2. This CDR3 spans 14 amino acids. V gave up 5 bases and J gave up 2 bases; unmatched junction bases: 6. Germline V CDR1 and CDR2: SGHVS, FQNEAQ. Here the CDR3 DNA reads TGTGCCAGCAGCGACGAGCGGGGACCCTACGAGCAGTACTTC. Translated, it gives CASSDERGPYEQYF.

In its sample, this clone was seen a few times. The chain links TRBV7-8 to TRBJ2-7, with TRBD2 matching 12 bases. The CDR3 totals 18 residues. Germline-derived CDR1 and CDR2 are SGHVS and FQNEAQ. The J segment lost 4 bases and the V segment lost 0 bases, leaving 10 bases of the junction unmatched. DNA for the CDR3: TGTGCCAGCAGCTTAGCGGTGCCTAGCGGGAGGGCAAAGTACGAGCAGTACTTC. Translating it yields CASSLAVPSGRAKYEQYF.

The chain couples TRBV5-4 to TRBJ2-7; D gene unclear. Germline lookup yields CDR1 SGHNT and CDR2 YYREEE (reference sequence). There are 13 residues in the CDR3. Trimming left V 3 bases short and J 3 bases short, with 10 bases between. The CDR3 nucleotides read TGTGCCAGCAGCTCTGTTGAGAGCTACGAGCAGTACTTC. Its translation is CASSSVESYEQYF.

V is TRBV27 and J is TRBJ2-2; D is ambiguous. The CDR3 is made up of 15 amino acids. V was trimmed by 5 bases and J by 5 bases, leaving 15 bases between them. CDR1 and CDR2 (germline): MNHEY, SMNVEV (reference sequence). The CDR3 DNA is TGTGCCAGCAGTCCCACTACCGCTTTTACCGGGGAGCTGTTTTTT. Protein sequence: CASSPTTAFTGELFF.

The rearrangement uses TRBV29-1 and TRBJ1-1; possible D gene TRBD1, 5 bases. The CDR3 is 14 residues long. V was shortened by 7 bases and J by 4 bases, with 19 bases between the two germline ends. Germline CDR1 and CDR2: SQVTM and ANQGSEA. The CDR3 reads CSAPVGGTSTEAFF. The CDR3 DNA reads as TGCAGCGCCCCGGTTGGGGGGACGAGCACTGAAGCTTTCTTT. The entire variable domain, with the rest obtained from reference TRBV29-1 and TRBJ1-1, is as follows: SAVISQKPSRDICQRGTSLTIQCQVDSQVTMMFWYRQQPGQSLTLIATANQGSEATYESGFVIDKFPISRPNLTFSTLTVSNMSPEDSSIYLCSAPVGGTSTEAFFGQGTRLTVV.

The chain joins TRBV14 to TRBJ1-1; 8 nucleotides agree with TRBD1. Germline CDR1 is SGHDN and CDR2 is FVKESK. After removal of 2 bases from V and 0 bases from J, the junction contained 8 bases not matched to a gene. The CDR3 runs to 17 residues. CDR3: CASSQRDRGVMNTEAFF. CDR3 bases: TGTGCCAGCAGCCAACGAGACAGGGGCGTAATGAACACTGAAGCTTTCTTT.

The V call is TRBV5-1, the J call TRBJ2-4; 8 bases are a match to TRBD1. Germline CDR1 SGHRS, CDR2 YFSETQ. Unmatched junction bases numbered 3, after V lost 4 bases and J lost 6 bases. This CDR3 has 13 amino acids. CDR3 nucleotides: TGCGCCAGCAGCGTAGGACAGGGAAACATTCAGTACTTC. It encodes CASSVGQGNIQYF.

This clone was counted between two and nine times. The rearrangement links TRBV28 to TRBJ1-4, with D possibly TRBD1 on 5 matching bases. Germline CDR1 reads MDHEN; CDR2 reads SYDVKM. Trimming took off 7 bases at V and 8 bases at J, with 14 bases between the two ends. CDR3 length equals 13 residues. As DNA, the CDR3 is TGTGCCAGCACAGGGAATAATCGGGAAAAACTGTTTTTT. Its protein product is CASTGNNREKLFF.

The chain has TRBV7-2 and TRBJ1-1; no clear D gene. The CDR3 spans 14 residues. Germline V gene lookup returns CDR1 SGHTA and CDR2 FQGNSA. With 4 bases removed from V and 1 base from J, the gap between germline ends came to 10 bases. CDR3 sequence: CASSSGLWNTEAFF. CDR3 bases: TGTGCCAGCAGCTCAGGACTCTGGAACACTGAAGCTTTCTTT.

The V call is TRBV27, the J call TRBJ2-1; D call uncertain. Between the trimmed V and J ends, which lost 6 bases and 0 bases, there was a span of 15 bases. The germline CDR1 and CDR2 sequences are MNHEY and SMNVEV (reference sequence). The CDR3 is made up of 16 amino acids. The CDR3 DNA is TGTGCCAGCAGCCCAGTTCGACTTAACTCCTACAATGAGCAGTTCTTC. It yields the protein CASSPVRLNSYNEQFF.

This clone was observed once. The chain employs TRBV28 and TRBJ2-5, with a tentative D call TRBD2 (5 bases). The CDR3 spans 16 residues. Germline loops: CDR1 MDHEN, CDR2 SYDVKM. V shed 5 bases and J shed 2 bases, with 18 bases lying between them. The DNA for the CDR3 is TGTGCCAGCAGTCGCAGCGGAGTCGGGTATCAAGAGACCCAGTACTTC. Protein sequence: CASSRSGVGYQETQYF. The variable domain in full, completed from reference TRBV28 and TRBJ2-5, reads DVKVTQSSRYLVKRTGEKVFLECVQDMDHENMFWYRQDPGLGLRLIYFSYDVKMKEKGDIPEGYSVSREKKERFSLILESASTNQTSMYLCASSRSGVGYQETQYFGPGTRLLVL.

The chain employs TRBV9 and TRBJ1-1; D is possibly TRBD1 (6 bases). The germline gives CDR1 SGDLS, CDR2 YYNGEE. The V end was cut by 1 base, the J end by 2 bases, with 24 bases between. The CDR3 length is 19 residues. The CDR3 DNA is TGTGCCAGCAGCGTAACTCCCCTTGGGGGGGCGGTTTCCAACACTGAAGCTTTCTTT. This encodes CASSVTPLGGAVSNTEAFF.

V and J are TRBV28 and TRBJ1-1; 7 nucleotides match TRBD1. Germline CDR1 MDHEN, CDR2 SYDVKM. Losses at the gene ends were 8 bases for V and 0 bases for J; bases not matched to a gene: 3. The CDR3 has 13 residues. The DNA for the CDR3 is TGTGCCAGCGCAGGGGGTTTGAACACTGAAGCTTTCTTT. This codes for CASAGGLNTEAFF.

CDR3 region: CASSLETMQPQHF. In nucleotides, the CDR3 is TGTGCCAGCAGCTTAGAAACTATGCAGCCCCAGCATTTT. This sequence joins TRBV5-5 and TRBJ1-5; D call uncertain. Germline CDR1 SGHKS, CDR2 YYEKEE (reference sequence). This CDR3 contains 13 residues. Trimming removed 2 bases from V and 7 bases from J, with 10 bases in between.

The chain recombines TRBV5-4 with TRBJ1-1; 10 bases match TRBD1. Germline V lookup: CDR1 SGHNT, CDR2 YYREEE (reference sequence). Trimming took 5 bases from V and 0 from J; bases not matched to a gene: 10. The CDR3 is made up of 17 amino acids. In DNA, the CDR3 is TGTGCCAGCAGTCTCCTTCCGGGACAGGGGATGAACACTGAAGCTTTCTTT. Protein product: CASSLLPGQGMNTEAFF.

The chain is built from TRBV4-3 and TRBJ1-3, with 9 bases fitting TRBD1. This CDR3 spans 15 amino acids. J gave up 4 bases and V 1 base, and 2 bases lay outside the gene matches. The germline CDR1 and CDR2 sequences are LGHNA and YSLEER. CDR3 nucleotides: TGCGCCAGCAGCCAAGCTGGGACAGGGGGAAACACCATATATTTT. Protein sequence: CASSQAGTGGNTIYF.

V and J are TRBV27 and TRBJ2-1; the match to TRBD1 covers 7 bases. With 0 bases clipped from V and 8 bases from J, the junction kept 4 bases outside the gene matches. The CDR3 spans 14 residues. Germline V gives CDR1 MNHEY, CDR2 SMNVEV (reference sequence). CDR3 sequence: CASSLSRGRDEQFF. The CDR3 bases are TGTGCCAGCAGTTTATCGAGGGGGCGCGATGAGCAGTTCTTC.

The rearrangement links TRBV28 to TRBJ2-7, with D perhaps TRBD1 (6 bases). Germline V gene data show CDR1 as MDHEN and CDR2 as SYDVKM. V was cut by 7 bases and J by 6 bases, with 16 bases left in between. The CDR3 loop spans 13 amino acids. The CDR3 DNA is TGTGCCAGCACTAGACAGGCCCGTGGCGAGCAGTACTTC. Translating it yields CASTRQARGEQYF.